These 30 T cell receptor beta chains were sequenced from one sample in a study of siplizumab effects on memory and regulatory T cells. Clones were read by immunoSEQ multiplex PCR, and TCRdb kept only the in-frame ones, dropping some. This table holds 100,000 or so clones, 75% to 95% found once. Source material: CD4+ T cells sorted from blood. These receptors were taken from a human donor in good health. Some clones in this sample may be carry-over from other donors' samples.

CDR3 region: CASSSTGGVQPQHF. The DNA of the CDR3 is TGTGCCAGCAGTTCGACAGGGGGGGTTCAGCCCCAGCATTTT. The chain is built from TRBV6-6 and TRBJ1-5; 9 bases line up with TRBD1. Germline V CDR1 and CDR2: MNHNY, SVGAGI (reference sequence). Germline trimming cut 4 bases from V and 6 bases from J; bases unmatched to any gene: 4. This CDR3 is 14 amino acids long.

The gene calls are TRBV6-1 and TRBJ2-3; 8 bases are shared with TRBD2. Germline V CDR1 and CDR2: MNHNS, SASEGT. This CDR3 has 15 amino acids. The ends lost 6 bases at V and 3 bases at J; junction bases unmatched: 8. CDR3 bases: TGTGCCAGCAGACCCCCGGGACTAGTTACAGATACGCAGTATTTT. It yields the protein CASRPPGLVTDTQYF.

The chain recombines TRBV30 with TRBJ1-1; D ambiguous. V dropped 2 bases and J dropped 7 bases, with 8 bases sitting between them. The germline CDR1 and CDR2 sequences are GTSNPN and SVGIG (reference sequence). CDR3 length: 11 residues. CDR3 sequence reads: CAWSYLDEAFF. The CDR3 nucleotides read TGTGCCTGGAGTTACTTGGATGAAGCTTTCTTT.

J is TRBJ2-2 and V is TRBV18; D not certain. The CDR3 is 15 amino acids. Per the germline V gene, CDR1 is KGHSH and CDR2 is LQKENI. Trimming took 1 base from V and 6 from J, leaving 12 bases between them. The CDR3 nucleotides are TGTGCCAGCTCACCACAAGGATGGGCAGCCGGGGAGCTGTTTTTT. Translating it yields CASSPQGWAAGELFF. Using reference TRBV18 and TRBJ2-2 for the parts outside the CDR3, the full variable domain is NAGVMQNPRHLVRRRGQEARLRCSPMKGHSHVYWYRQLPEEGLKFMVYLQKENIIDESGMPKERFSAEFPKEGPSILRIQQVVRGDSAAYFCASSPQGWAAGELFFGEGSRLTVL.

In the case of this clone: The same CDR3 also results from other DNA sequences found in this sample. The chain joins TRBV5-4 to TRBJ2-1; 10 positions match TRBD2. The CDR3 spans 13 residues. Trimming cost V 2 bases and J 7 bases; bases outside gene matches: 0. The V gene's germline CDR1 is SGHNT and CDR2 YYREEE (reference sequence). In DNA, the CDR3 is TGTGCCAGCAGCTTAGCGGGAGGGAATGAGCAGTTCTTC. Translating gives CASSLAGGNEQFF.

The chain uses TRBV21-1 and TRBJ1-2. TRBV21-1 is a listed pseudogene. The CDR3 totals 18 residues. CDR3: CASSKAPTMALANYGYTF. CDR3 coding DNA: TGTGCCAGCAGCAAAGCCCCGACCATGGCGTTAGCTAACTATGGCTACACCTTC.

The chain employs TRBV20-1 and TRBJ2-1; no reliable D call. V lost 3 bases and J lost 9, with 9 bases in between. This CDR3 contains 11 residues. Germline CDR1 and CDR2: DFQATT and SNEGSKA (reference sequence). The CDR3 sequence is CSARRSFEQFF. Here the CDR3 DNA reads TGCAGTGCTAGGAGGTCTTTTGAGCAGTTCTTC.

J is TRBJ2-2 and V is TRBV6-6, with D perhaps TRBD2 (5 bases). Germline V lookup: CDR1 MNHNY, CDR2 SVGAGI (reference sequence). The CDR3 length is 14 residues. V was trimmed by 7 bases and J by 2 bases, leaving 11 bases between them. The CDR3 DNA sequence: TGTGCCAGCAATAAGGGAGTTAACACCGGGGAGCTGTTTTTT. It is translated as CASNKGVNTGELFF.

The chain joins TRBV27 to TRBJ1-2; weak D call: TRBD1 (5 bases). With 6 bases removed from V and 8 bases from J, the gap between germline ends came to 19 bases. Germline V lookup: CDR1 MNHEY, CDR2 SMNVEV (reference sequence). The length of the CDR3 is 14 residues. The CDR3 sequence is CASRGVEGLGGYTF. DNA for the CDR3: TGTGCCAGCAGGGGGGTGGAGGGTTTGGGCGGCTACACCTTC.

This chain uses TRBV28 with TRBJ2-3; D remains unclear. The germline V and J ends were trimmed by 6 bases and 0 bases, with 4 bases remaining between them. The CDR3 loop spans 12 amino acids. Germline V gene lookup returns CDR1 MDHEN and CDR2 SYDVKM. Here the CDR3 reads CASSPSTDTQYF. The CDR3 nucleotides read TGTGCCAGCAGCCCTAGCACAGATACGCAGTATTTT.

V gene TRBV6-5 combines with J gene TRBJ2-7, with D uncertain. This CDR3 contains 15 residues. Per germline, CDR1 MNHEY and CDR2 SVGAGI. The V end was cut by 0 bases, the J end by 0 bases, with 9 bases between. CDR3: CASSYSDTSSYEQYF. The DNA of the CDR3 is TGTGCCAGCAGTTACTCCGACACAAGCTCCTACGAGCAGTACTTC.

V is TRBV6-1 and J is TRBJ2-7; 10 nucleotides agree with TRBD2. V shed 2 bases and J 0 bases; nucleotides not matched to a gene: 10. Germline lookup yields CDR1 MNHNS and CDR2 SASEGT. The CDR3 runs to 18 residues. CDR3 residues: CASSERLAGAGISYEQYF. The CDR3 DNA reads TGTGCCAGCAGTGAAAGGCTAGCGGGAGCGGGGATCTCCTACGAGCAGTACTTC.

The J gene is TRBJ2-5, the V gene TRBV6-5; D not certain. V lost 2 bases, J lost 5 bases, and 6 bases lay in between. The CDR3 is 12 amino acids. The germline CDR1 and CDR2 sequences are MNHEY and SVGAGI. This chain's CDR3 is CASSYTGETQYF. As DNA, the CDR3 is TGTGCCAGCAGTTACACGGGTGAGACCCAGTACTTC.

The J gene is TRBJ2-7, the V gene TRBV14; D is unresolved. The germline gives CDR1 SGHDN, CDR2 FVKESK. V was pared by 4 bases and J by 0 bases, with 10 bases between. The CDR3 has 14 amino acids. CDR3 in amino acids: CASSPLRSSYEQYF. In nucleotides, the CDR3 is TGTGCCAGCAGCCCGCTAAGGTCCTCCTACGAGCAGTACTTC.

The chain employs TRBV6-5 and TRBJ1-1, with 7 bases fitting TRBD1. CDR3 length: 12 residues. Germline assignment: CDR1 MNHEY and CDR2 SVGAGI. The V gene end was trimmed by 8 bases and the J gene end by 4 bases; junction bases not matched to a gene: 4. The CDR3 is CASGSGGTEAFF. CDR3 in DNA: TGTGCCAGCGGGTCAGGGGGCACTGAAGCTTTCTTT.

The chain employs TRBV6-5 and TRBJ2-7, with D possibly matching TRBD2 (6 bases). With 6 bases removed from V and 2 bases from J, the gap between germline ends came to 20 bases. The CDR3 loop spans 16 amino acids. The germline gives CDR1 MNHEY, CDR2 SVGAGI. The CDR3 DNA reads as TGTGCCAGCAGGTACAACGGGGGACTGCAAACCTACGAGCAGTACTTC. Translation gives CASRYNGGLQTYEQYF.

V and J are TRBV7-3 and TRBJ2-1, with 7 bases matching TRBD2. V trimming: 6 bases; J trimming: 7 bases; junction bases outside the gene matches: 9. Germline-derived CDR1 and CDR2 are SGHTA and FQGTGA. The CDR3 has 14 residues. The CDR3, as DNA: TGTGCCAGCAGATCAAGTACTAGCGCTAATGAGCAGTTCTTC. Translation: CASRSSTSANEQFF.

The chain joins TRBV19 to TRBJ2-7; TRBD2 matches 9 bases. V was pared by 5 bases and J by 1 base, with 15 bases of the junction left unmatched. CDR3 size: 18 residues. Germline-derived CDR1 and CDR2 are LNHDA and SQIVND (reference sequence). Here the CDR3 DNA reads TGTGCCAGTAGTCTTTCTGGTAGCGGGAGCCTCTTGTCCTACGAGCAGTACTTC. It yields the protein CASSLSGSGSLLSYEQYF.

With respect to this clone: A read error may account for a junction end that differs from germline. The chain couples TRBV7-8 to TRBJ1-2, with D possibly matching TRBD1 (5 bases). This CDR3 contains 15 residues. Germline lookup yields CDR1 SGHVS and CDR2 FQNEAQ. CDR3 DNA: TGTGCCAGCAGCTTACAGGGTACCCAGGTATATGGCCACACCTTC. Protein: CASSLQGTQVYGHTF.

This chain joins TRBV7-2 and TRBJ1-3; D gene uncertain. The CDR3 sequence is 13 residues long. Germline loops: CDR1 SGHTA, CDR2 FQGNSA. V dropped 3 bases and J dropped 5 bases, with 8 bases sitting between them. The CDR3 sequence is CASSFSHRNTIYF. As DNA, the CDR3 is TGTGCCAGCAGCTTTTCCCACCGAAACACCATATATTTT.

CDR3 bases: TGTGCCAGCACCACTTTTGGACAGGGTCGGACCGGGGAGCTGTTTTTT. Encoded protein: CASTTFGQGRTGELFF. The chain joins TRBV28 to TRBJ2-2; the match to TRBD1 covers 8 bases. The CDR3 runs 16 residues. V lost 7 bases to trimming and J lost 5 bases; unmatched junction nucleotides: 12. Per the germline V gene, CDR1 is MDHEN and CDR2 is SYDVKM.

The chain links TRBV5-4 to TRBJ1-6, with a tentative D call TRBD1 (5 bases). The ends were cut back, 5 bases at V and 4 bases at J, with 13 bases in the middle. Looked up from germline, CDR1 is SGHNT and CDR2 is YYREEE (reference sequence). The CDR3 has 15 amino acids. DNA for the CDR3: TGTGCCAGCAGGGCGGGGACGGCTTATAATTCACCCCTCCACTTT. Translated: CASRAGTAYNSPLHF.

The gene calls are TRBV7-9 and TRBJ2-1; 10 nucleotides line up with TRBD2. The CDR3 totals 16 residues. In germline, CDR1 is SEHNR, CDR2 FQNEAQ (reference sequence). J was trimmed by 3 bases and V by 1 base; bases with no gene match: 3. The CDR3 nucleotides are TGTGCCAGCAGCTTAGGACGGACTAGCGGCTACAATGAGCAGTTCTTC. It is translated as CASSLGRTSGYNEQFF.

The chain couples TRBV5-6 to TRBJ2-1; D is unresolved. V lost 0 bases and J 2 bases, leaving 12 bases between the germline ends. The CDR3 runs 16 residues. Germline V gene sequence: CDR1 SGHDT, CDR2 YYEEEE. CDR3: CASSLVRRSTYNEQFF. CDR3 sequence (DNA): TGTGCCAGCAGCTTGGTCAGGCGGAGTACCTACAATGAGCAGTTCTTC.

The CDR3 DNA reads TGTGCCAGTAGTAGGATGGAGGGCCTTGGCACAGATACGCAGTATTTT. Encoded protein: CASSRMEGLGTDTQYF. The gene calls are TRBV19 and TRBJ2-3; the D gene is possibly TRBD2 (6 bases). Germline loops: CDR1 LNHDA, CDR2 SQIVND (reference sequence). This CDR3 has 16 residues. V was shortened by 4 bases and J by 1 base, with 15 bases between the two germline ends.

Here the CDR3 reads CASSRETGSQEHYGYTF. CDR3 sequence (DNA): TGTGCCAGCAGCCGGGAGACAGGGTCACAGGAGCACTATGGCTACACCTTC. V usage is TRBV7-2 and J usage is TRBJ1-2, with 7 nucleotides matching TRBD1. V was pared by 5 bases and J by 3 bases, with 15 bases of the junction left unmatched. Germline V gives CDR1 SGHTA, CDR2 FQGNSA. This CDR3 comprises 17 residues.

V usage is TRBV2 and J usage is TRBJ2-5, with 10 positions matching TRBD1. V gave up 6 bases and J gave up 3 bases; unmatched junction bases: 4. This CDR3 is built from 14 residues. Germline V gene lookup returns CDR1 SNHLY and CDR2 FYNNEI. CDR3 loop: CASRTGTGEETQYF. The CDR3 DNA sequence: TGTGCCAGCAGAACCGGGACAGGGGAAGAGACCCAGTACTTC.

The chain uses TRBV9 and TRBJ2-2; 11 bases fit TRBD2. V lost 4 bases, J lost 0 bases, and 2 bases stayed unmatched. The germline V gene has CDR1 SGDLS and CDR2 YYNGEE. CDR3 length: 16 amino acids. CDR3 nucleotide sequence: TGTGCCAGCAGCTTTAGCGGGAGGGCGAACACCGGGGAGCTGTTTTTT. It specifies CASSFSGRANTGELFF.

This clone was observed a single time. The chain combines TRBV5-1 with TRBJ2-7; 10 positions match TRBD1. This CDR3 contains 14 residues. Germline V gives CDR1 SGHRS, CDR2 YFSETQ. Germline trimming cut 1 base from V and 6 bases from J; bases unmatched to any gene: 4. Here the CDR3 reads CASSLSGQGGEQYF. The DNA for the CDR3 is TGCGCCAGCAGCTTGAGTGGACAGGGGGGCGAGCAGTACTTC.

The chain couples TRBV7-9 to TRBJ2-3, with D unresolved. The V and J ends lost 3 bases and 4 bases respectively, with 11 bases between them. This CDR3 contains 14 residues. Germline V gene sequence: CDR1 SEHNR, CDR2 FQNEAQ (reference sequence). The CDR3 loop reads CASSFYDFPDTQYF. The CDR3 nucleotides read TGTGCCAGCAGCTTTTATGATTTCCCAGATACGCAGTATTTT.